The sequence of this T cell receptor beta chain was determined in a study of graft-versus-host responses after intestinal transplantation. Sequenced by immunoSEQ multiplex PCR; TCRdb stores in-frame clones only, minus some. The sample lists approximately 80,000 clones, roughly nine tenths occurring once. A word on this clone: Its target is unknown.

Trimming took 3 bases from V and 6 from J; bases not matched to a gene: 2. CDR1 and CDR2 from the germline V gene are SGHRS and YFSETQ. This CDR3 spans 13 amino acids. The chain combines TRBV5-1 with TRBJ1-2; 10 bases are shared with TRBD1. This sample comprised unstimulated CD4+ T cells sorted from spleen or lymph node cells, obtained before intestinal transplant. This receptor was obtained from a human donor who received an intestinal transplant. The CDR3 reads CASSSGTGDGYTF. The CDR3 bases are TGCGCCAGCAGCTCAGGGACAGGGGATGGCTACACCTTC.